A few counts support the clone carrying this T cell receptor beta chain. CDR1 and CDR2 from the germline V gene are SGHVS and FNYEAQ. Trimming removed 5 bases at V and 7 bases at J, with 2 bases between. The CDR3 spans 9 residues. The data are from a study of shared T cell receptors in the human thymus. TCRdb's table, derived via immunoSEQ multiplex PCR, lists solely in-frame clones and lacks some. Here the sample spans hundreds of thousands of clones, around 87% being singletons. The sample was also reused in another study, on human thymus T cells. That work adds: Having corrective surgery for congenital heart defects, healthy Finnish infants were the ones who donated. Corrective heart surgery yielded resections, and these provided the thymus tissue. Seemingly biased V and J gene usage marked thymic and blood repertoires. Thymic TCR repertoires of unrelated people reportedly overlapped highly.

Material for sequencing was thymocytes. The TCR sequence derives from a boy under two years old with a congenital heart defect. The chain recombines TRBV7-6 with TRBJ1-1; D is unresolved. The CDR3 loop is CASSLEAFF. The CDR3 DNA reads TGTGCCAGCAGCCTTGAAGCTTTCTTT.